Listed here are 5 T cell receptor beta chains from one sample, sequenced in a study of blood T cells in healthy people across ages. It was with a sample-barcoded 5' primer and a J-beta primer mix that a second PCR of roughly 6 to 12 cycles was run. A single record per CDR3 protein comes from TCRdb applying MiXCR to the 5' RACE reads. The sample includes about 1.4 million distinct CDR3 sequences, around 59% seen only once; the top ten take roughly 7%. The sample consisted of blood. These TCRs come from a man younger than 35 in good health.

This clonotype was counted a few times. The genes are TRBV2 and TRBJ1-2, with 8 positions matching TRBD1. The ends lost 6 bases at V and 8 bases at J; junction bases unmatched: 11. Germline V CDR1 and CDR2: SNHLY, FYNNEI. The CDR3 length is 14 residues. CDR3 loop: CASRAGTGGNGYTF. The DNA for the CDR3 is TGTGCCAGCAGAGCCGGGACAGGAGGAAACGGCTACACCTTC.

This rearrangement joins TRBV6-2 or TRBV6-3 to TRBJ2-5; 11 nucleotides align to TRBD2. CDR1 MNHEY and CDR2 SVGEGT come from the germline V gene. V was clipped by 6 bases and J by 3 bases; unmatched bases: 9. The CDR3 consists of 16 residues. CDR3: CASSPIAGGREETQYF. CDR3 DNA sequence: TGTGCCAGCAGCCCGATAGCGGGGGGGCGAGAAGAGACCCAGTACTTC.

In regard to this clonotype: A junction boundary mismatches the germline segment, possibly from a read error. This chain uses TRBV20-1 with TRBJ1-2; possible D gene TRBD1, 6 bases. This CDR3 is 14 amino acids long. Per germline, CDR1 DFQATT and CDR2 SNEGSKA (reference sequence). The CDR3 DNA sequence: TGCAGTGCTAGCGGGGGGCCAACTAACCATGGCTACACCTTC. It is translated as CSASGGPTNHGYTF.

The CDR3 DNA reads as TGCAGCGTAAGGACGGAATCCTACGAGCAGTACTTC. Encoded protein: CSVRTESYEQYF. This chain joins TRBV29-1 and TRBJ2-7; D is uncertain. V was shortened by 6 bases and J by 1 base, with 10 bases between the two germline ends. The CDR3 runs 12 residues. Looked up from germline, CDR1 is SQVTM and CDR2 is ANQGSEA.

The CDR3 DNA sequence: TGTGCCAGCACCTCATGGCAGGGAGGCACTGAAGCTTTCTTT. Translating it yields CASTSWQGGTEAFF. V usage is TRBV6-2 or TRBV6-3 and J usage is TRBJ1-1; TRBD1 might be the D (5 bases). Trimming left V 7 bases short and J 4 bases short, with 16 bases between. CDR1 is MNHEY and CDR2 is SVGEGT in the germline V gene. The CDR3 runs 14 residues.